This T cell receptor (beta chain) emerged from a study of T-cell reconstitution after alpha-beta-depleted transplantation in children. Unique molecular identifiers were used to barcode this TCRbeta library. In TCRdb, the PCR reads were re-called with MiXCR into one record per CDR3 protein. The sample includes about 350,000 distinct CDR3 sequences, about an eighth of them seen just once. This clonotype was seen more than once but under ten times. The sequences come from PBMCs, collected from the stem cell graft. This receptor was obtained from a human donor who donated a stem cell graft to a child with Fanconi anemia.

The DNA of the CDR3 is TGTGCCAGCAGCCAATGGGGGAAACTAAGCCAGCCCCAGCATTTT. Protein product: CASSQWGKLSQPQHF. The V gene is TRBV16, the J gene TRBJ1-5; perhaps TRBD1 as D (5 bases). The germline CDR1 and CDR2 sequences are KGHSY and FQNENV. The CDR3 is 15 amino acids. V lost 1 base, J lost 7 bases, and 14 bases lay in between. Based on the CDR3 plus reference TRBV16 and TRBJ1-5, the full variable domain is GEEVAQTPKHLVRGEGQKAKLYCAPIKGHSYVFWYQQVLKNEFKFLISFQNENVFDETGMPKERFSAKCLPNSPCSLEIQATKLEDSAVYFCASSQWGKLSQPQHFGDGTRLSIL.